The subject of this entry is one TCR beta chain. The data belong to a study of shared T cell receptors in the human thymus. The trim removed 2 bases at V and 9 bases at J, leaving 9 bases unmatched. Germline V CDR1 and CDR2: SGHTA, FQGNSA. The CDR3 is made up of 15 amino acids. Some clones are missing from TCRdb's copy, which holds only in-frame ones; the method was immunoSEQ multiplex PCR. The repertoire has tens of thousands of clones, about 95% of them found once; the top ten carry around 0.033%. The genes are TRBV7-2 and TRBJ2-2; 7 nucleotides match TRBD1. The source is a human donor. The sample was thymocytes. CDR3 amino acids: CASSLPANRGRELFF. For the CDR3, the DNA is TGTGCCAGCAGCTTACCCGCGAACAGGGGCAGGGAGCTGTTTTTT. Full variable domain (rest looked up from reference TRBV7-2 and TRBJ2-2): GAGVSQSPSNKVTEKGKDVELRCDPISGHTALYWYRQSLGQGLEFLIYFQGNSAPDKSGLPSDRFSAERTGGSVSTLTIQRTQQEDSAVYLCASSLPANRGRELFFGEGSRLTVL.